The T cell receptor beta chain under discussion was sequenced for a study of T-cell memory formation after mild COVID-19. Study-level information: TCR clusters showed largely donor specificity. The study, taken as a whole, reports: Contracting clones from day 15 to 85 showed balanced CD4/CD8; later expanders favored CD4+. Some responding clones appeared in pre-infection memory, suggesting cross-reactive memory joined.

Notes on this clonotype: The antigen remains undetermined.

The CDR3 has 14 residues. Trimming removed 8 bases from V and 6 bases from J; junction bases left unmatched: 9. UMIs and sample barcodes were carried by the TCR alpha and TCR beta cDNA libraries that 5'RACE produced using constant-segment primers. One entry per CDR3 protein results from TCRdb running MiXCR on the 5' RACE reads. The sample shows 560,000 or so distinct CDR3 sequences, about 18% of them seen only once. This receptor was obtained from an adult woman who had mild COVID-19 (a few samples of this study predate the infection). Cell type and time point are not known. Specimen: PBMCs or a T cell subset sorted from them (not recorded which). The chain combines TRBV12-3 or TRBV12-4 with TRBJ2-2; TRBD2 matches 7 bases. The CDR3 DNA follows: TGTGCCAGCTACAGCGGGGCGGCAGCCGGGGAGCTGTTTTTT. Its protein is CASYSGAAAGELFF.